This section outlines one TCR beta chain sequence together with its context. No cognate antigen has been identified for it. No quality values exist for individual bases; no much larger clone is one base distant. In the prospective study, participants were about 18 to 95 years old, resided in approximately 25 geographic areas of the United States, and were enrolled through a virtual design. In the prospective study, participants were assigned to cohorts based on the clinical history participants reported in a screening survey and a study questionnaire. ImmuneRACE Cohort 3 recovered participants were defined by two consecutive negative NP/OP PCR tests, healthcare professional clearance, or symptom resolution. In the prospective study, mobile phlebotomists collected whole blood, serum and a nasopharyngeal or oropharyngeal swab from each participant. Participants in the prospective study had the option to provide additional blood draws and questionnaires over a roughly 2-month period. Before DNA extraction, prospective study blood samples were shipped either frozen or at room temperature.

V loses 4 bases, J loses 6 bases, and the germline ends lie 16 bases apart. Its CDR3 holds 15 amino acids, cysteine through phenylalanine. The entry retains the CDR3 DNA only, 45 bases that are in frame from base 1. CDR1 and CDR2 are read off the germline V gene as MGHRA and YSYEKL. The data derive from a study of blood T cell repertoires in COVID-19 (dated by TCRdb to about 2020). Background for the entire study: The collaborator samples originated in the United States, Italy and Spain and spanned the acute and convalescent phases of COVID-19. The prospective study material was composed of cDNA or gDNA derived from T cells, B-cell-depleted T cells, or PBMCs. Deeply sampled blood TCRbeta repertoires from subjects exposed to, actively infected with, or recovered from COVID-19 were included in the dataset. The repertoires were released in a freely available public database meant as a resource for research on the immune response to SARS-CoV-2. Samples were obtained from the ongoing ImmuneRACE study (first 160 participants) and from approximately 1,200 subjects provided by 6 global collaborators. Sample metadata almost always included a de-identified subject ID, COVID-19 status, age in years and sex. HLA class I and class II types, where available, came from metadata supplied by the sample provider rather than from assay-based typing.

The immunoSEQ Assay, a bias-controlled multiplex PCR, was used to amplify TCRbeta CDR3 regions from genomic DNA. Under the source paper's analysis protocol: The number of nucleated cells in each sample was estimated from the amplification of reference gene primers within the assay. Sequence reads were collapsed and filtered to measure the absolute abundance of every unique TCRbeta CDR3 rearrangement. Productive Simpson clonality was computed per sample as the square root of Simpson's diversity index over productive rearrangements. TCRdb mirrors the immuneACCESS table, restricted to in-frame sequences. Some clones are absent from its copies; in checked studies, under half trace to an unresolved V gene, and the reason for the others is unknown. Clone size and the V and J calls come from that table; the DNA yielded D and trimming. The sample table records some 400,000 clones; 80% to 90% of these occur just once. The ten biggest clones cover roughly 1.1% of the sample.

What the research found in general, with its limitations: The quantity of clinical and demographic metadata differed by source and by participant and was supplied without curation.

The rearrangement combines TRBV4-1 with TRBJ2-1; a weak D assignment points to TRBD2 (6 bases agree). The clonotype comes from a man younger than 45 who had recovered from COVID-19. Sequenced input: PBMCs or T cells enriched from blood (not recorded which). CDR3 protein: CASSLTPGTRNEQFF. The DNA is TGCGCCAGCAGCCTTACACCCGGGACTCGCAATGAGCAGTTCTTC.